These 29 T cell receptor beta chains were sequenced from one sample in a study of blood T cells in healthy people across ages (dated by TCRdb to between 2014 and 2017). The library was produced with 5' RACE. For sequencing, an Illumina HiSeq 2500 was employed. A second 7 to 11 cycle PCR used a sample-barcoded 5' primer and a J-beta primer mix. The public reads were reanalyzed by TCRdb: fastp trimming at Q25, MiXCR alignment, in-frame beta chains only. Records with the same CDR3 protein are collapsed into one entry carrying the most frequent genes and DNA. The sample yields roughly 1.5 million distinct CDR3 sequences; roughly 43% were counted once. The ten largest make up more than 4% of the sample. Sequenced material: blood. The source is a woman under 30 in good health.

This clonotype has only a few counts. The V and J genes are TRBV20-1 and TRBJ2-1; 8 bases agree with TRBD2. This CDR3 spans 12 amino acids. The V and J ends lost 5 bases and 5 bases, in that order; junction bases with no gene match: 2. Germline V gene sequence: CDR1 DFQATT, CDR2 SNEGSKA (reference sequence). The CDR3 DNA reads TGCAGTGCTCGGGGGGGGCACAATGAGCAGTTCTTC. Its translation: CSARGGHNEQFF.

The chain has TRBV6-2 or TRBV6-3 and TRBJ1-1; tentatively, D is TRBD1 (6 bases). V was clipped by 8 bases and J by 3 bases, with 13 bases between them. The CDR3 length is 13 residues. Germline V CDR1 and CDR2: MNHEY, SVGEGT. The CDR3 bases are TGTGCCAGCGGCGTTTCAGGGGACACTGAAGCTTTCTTT. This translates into CASGVSGDTEAFF.

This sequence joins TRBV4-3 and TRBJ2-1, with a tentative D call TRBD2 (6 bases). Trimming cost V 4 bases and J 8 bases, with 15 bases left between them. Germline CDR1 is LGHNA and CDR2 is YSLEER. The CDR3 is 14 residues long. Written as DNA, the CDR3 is TGCGCCAGCAGCCCGGGGGTCAATTTTGATGAGCAGTTCTTC. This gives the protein CASSPGVNFDEQFF.

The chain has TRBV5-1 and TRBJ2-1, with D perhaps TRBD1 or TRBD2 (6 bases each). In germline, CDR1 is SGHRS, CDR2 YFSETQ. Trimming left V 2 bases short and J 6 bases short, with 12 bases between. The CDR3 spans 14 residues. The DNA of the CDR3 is TGCGCCAGCAGCTTCACGGGGGCGGCCAATGAGCAGTTCTTC. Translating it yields CASSFTGAANEQFF.

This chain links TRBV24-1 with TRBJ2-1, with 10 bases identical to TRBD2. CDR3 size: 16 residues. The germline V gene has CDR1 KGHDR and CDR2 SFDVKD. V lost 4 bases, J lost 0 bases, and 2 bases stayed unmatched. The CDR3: CATSDASGSSYNEQFF. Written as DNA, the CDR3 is TGTGCCACCAGTGACGCTAGCGGGAGCTCCTACAATGAGCAGTTCTTC.

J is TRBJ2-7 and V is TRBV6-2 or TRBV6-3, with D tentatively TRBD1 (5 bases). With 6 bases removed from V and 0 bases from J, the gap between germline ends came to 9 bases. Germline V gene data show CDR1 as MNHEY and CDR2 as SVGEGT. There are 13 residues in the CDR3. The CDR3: CASRGHNSYEQYF. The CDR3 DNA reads TGTGCCAGCAGAGGACATAACTCCTACGAGCAGTACTTC.

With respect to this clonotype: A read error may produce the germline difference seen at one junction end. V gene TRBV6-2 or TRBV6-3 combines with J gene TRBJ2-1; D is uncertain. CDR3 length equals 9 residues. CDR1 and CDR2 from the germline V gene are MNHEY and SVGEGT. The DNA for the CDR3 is TGCGCCAGCTCCGAAGGGCAGTTCTTC. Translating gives CASSEGQFF.

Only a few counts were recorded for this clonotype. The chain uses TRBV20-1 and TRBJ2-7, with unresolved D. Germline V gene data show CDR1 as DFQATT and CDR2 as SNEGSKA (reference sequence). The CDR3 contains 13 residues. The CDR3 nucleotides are TGCAGCGGACGGTTAGGGATCTACAATGAGCAGTACTTC. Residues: CSGRLGIYNEQYF.

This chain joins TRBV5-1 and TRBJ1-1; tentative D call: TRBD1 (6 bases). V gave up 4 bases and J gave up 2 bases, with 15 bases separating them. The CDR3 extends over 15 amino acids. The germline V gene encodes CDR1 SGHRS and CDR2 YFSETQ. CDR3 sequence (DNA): TGCGCCAGCAGCCTGAAGACAGGAGGTAACACTGAAGCTTTCTTT. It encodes CASSLKTGGNTEAFF.

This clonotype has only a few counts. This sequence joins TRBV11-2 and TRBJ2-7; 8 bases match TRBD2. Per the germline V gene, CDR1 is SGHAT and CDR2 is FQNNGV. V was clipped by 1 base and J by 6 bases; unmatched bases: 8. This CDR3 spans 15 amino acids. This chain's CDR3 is CASSLVGLDPPEQYF. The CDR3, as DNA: TGTGCCAGCAGCTTAGTGGGACTAGACCCTCCCGAGCAGTACTTC. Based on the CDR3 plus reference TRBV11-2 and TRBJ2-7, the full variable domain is EAGVAQSPRYKIIEKRQSVAFWCNPISGHATLYWYQQILGQGPKLLIQFQNNGVVDDSQLPKDRFSAERLKGVDSTLKIQPAKLEDSAVYLCASSLVGLDPPEQYFGPGTRLTVT.

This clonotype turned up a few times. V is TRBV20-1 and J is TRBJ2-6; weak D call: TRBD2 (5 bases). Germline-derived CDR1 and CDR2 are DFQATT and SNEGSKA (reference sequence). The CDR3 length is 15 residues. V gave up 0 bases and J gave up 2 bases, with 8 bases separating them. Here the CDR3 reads CSARDPSTGANVLTF. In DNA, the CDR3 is TGCAGTGCTAGAGATCCTAGCACTGGGGCCAACGTCCTGACTTTC.

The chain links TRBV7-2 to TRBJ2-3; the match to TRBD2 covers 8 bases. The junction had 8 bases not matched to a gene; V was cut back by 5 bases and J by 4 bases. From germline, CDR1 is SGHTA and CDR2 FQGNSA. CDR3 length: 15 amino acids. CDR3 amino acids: CASSPRAAGADTQYF. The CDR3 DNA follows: TGTGCCAGCAGCCCCCGTGCAGCGGGGGCAGATACGCAGTATTTT.

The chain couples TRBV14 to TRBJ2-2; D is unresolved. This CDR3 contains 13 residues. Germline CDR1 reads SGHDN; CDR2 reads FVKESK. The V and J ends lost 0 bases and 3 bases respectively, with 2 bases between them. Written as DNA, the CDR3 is TGTGCCAGCAGCCAAGAACACACCGGGGAGCTGTTTTTT. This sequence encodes CASSQEHTGELFF.

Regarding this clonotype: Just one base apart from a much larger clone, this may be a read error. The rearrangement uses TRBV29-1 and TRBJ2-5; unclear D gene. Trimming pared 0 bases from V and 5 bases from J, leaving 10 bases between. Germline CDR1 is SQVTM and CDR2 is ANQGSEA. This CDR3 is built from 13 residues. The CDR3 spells CSVEDDGSETQYF. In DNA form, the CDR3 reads TGCAGCGTTGAAGATGATGGGTCGGAGACCCAGTACTTC. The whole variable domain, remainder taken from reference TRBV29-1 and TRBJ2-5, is SAVISQKPSRDICQRGTSLTIQCQVDSQVTMMFWYRQQPGQSLTLIATANQGSEATYESGFVIDKFPISRPNLTFSTLTVSNMSPEDSSIYLCSVEDDGSETQYFGPGTRLLVL.

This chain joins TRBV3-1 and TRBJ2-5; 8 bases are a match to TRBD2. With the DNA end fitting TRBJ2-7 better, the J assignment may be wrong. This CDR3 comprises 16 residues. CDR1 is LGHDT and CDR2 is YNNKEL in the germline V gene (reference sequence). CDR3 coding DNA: TGTGCCAGCAGCCAAGATGAGGTAGCGGGACCCTACGAGCAGTACTTC. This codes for CASSQDEVAGPYEQYF.

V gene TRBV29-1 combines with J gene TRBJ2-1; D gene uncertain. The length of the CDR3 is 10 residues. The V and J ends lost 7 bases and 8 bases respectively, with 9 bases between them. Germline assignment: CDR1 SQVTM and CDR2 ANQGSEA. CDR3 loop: CSAQYDEQFF. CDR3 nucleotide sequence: TGCAGCGCCCAGTACGATGAGCAGTTCTTC.

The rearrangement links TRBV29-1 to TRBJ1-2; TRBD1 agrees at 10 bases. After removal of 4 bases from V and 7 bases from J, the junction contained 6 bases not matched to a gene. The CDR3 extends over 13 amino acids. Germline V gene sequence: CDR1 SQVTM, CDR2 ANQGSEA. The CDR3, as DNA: TGCAGCGTTGGTTGGGACAGGGGTACTGGCTACACCTTC. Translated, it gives CSVGWDRGTGYTF.

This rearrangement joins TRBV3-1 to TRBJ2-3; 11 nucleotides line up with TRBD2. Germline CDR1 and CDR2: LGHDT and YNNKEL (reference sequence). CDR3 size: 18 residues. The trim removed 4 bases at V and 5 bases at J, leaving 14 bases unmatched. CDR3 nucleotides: TGTGCCAGCAGCCGGGATCCGCCACTAGCGGGAGTTGGAGATACGCAGTATTTT. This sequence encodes CASSRDPPLAGVGDTQYF.

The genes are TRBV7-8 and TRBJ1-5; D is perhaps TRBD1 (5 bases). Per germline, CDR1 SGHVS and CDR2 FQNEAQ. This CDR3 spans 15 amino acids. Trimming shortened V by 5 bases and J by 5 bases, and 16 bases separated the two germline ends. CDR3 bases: TGTGCCAGCAGCGCCAGAGGGCCGGGGGATCAGCCCCAGCATTTT. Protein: CASSARGPGDQPQHF.

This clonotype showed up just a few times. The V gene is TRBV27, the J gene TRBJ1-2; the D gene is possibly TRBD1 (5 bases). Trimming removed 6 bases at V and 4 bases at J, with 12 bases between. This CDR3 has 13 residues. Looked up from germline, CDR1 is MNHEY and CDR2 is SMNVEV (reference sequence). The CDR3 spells CASSFRVGYGYTF. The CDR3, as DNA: TGTGCCAGCAGCTTCAGGGTTGGCTATGGCTACACCTTC.

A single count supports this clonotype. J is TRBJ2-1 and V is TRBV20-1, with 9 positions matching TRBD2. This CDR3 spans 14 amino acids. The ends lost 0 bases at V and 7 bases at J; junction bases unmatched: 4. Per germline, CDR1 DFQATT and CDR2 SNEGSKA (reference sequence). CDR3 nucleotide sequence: TGCAGTGCTAGAGATGCGGGGGGGATAAATGAGCAGTTCTTC. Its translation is CSARDAGGINEQFF.

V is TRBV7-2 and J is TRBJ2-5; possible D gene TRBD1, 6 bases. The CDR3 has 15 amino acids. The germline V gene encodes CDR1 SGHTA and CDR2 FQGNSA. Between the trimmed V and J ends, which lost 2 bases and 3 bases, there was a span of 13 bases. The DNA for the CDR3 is TGTGCCAGCAGCTTATTCCCCAGGACAGAAGAGACCCAGTACTTC. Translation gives CASSLFPRTEETQYF.

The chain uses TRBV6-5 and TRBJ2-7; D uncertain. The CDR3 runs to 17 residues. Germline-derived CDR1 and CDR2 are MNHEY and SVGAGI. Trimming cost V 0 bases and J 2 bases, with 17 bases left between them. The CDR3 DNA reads TGTGCCAGCAGTTACTCGAAACTCGCCGGTCAGGCCTACGAGCAGTACTTC. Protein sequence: CASSYSKLAGQAYEQYF.

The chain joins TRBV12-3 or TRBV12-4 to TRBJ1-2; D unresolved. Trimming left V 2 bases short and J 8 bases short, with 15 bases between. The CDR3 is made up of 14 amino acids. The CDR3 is CASSLRGHAGGYTF. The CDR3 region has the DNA TGTGCCAGCAGTTTACGCGGGCACGCGGGGGGCTACACCTTC.

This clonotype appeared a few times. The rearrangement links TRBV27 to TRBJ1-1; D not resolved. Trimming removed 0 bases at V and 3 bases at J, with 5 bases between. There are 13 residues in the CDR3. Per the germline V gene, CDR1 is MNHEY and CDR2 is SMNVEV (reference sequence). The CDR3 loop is CASSLSVDTEAFF. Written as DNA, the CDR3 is TGTGCCAGCAGTTTATCGGTGGACACTGAAGCTTTCTTT.

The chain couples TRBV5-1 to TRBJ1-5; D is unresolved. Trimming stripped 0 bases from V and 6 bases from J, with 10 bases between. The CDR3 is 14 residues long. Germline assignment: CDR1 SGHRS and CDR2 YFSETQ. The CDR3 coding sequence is TGCGCCAGCAGCTTGGTTGCGGGCATTCAGCCCCAGCATTTT. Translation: CASSLVAGIQPQHF.

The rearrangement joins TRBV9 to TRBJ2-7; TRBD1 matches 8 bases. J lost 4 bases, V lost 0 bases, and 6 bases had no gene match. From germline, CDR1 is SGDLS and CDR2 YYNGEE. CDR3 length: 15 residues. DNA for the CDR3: TGTGCCAGCAGCGTAGAGGCAGGGGGCTCTTACGAGCAGTACTTC. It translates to CASSVEAGGSYEQYF.

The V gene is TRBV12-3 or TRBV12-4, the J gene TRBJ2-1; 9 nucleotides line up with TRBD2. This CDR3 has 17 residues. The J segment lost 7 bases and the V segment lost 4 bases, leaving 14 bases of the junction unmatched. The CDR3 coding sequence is TGTGCCAGCAGTTCGCCGGAGTGGCGGGGGGGCCCTAATGAGCAGTTCTTC. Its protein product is CASSSPEWRGGPNEQFF.

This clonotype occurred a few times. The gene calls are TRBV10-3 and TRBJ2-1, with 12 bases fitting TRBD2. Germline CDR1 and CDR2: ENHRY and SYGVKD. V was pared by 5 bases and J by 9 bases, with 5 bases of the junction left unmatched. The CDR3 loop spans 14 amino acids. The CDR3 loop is CAISRLAGASEQFF. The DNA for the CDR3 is TGTGCCATCAGTAGACTAGCGGGGGCTTCTGAGCAGTTCTTC.